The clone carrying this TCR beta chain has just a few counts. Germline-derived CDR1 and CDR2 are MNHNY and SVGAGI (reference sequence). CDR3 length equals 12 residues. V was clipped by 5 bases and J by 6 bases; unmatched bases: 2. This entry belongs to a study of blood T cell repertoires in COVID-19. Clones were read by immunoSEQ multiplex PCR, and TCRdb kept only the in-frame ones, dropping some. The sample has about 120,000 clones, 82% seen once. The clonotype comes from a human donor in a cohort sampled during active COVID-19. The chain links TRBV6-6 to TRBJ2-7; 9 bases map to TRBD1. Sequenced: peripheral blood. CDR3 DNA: TGTGCCAGCAGTCCGACAGGGGGCGAGCAGTACTTC. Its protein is CASSPTGGEQYF.